The clone carrying this T cell receptor (beta chain) was detected only a few times. This sample was taken from a study of blood T cells in healthy people across ages. V was shortened by 4 bases and J by 3 bases, with 12 bases between the two germline ends. Germline-derived CDR1 and CDR2 are SGHRS and YFSETQ. CDR3 length: 14 amino acids. Isolation per sample recovered at least 7 million PBMCs. Together with a sample-barcoded 5' primer, a J-beta primer mix was included in a second PCR lasting roughly 6 to 12 cycles. Every single cDNA molecule received a tag from a template-switch adaptor with 12 random nucleotides. A single record per CDR3 protein comes from TCRdb applying MiXCR to the 5' RACE reads. The sample holds under 1,100,000 distinct CDR3 sequences, 20% to 25% seen once. The data also belong to a second study, concerning T cells of mothers and their children. As that report states: The study sampled three healthy Caucasian mothers and their six children.

The sequence was collected from a girl aged 2 to 9 in good health. This chain connects TRBV5-1 to TRBJ2-3, with D tentatively TRBD1 (6 bases). The sample taken for sequencing was blood. The CDR3 sequence: CASSQLRGTDTQYF. The DNA for the CDR3 is TGCGCCAGCAGCCAACTCAGGGGTACAGATACGCAGTATTTT.